Following are 23 T cell receptor beta chains from one sample sequenced in a study of radiotherapy plus CTLA-4 blockade in lung cancer listed by TCRdb under 2018. Library construction relied on the immunoSEQ multiplex PCR assay. The source is immuneACCESS, and TCRdb retained only in-frame sequences with V and J called. Part of the clones is not carried over; for the studies checked, unresolved V genes explain less than half of this, and the remainder is unexplained. The table for this sample lists over 80,000 clones; around 84% of them were counted only once. The ten largest clonotypes hold around 15% of the sample. Sequenced material: peripheral blood, taken from a patient treated with radiotherapy plus ipilimumab. These receptors were taken from a human donor with non-small cell lung cancer that progressed on radiotherapy plus ipilimumab.

The V and J genes are TRBV19 and TRBJ2-7, with a weak D call TRBD2 (5 bases). The CDR3 has 15 residues. V lost 0 bases, J lost 0 bases, and 9 bases lay in between. The germline V gene has CDR1 LNHDA and CDR2 SQIVND (reference sequence). Here the CDR3 reads CASSIDSGFSYEQYF. DNA for the CDR3: TGTGCCAGTAGTATAGATTCGGGGTTCTCCTACGAGCAGTACTTC.

The chain links TRBV7-9 to TRBJ1-2; D remains unclear. The CDR3 runs 15 residues. Germline V gene sequence: CDR1 SEHNR, CDR2 FQNEAQ (reference sequence). Trimming shortened V by 0 bases and J by 2 bases, and 10 bases separated the two germline ends. This chain's CDR3 is CASSLAGGENYGYTF. The DNA for the CDR3 is TGTGCCAGCAGCTTAGCTGGCGGGGAAAACTATGGCTACACCTTC.

The chain combines TRBV30 with TRBJ2-7; 9 bases align to TRBD1. The J segment lost 4 bases and the V segment lost 1 base, leaving 11 bases of the junction unmatched. The germline CDR1 and CDR2 sequences are GTSNPN and SVGIG (reference sequence). The CDR3 consists of 16 residues. The CDR3 coding sequence is TGTGCCTGGAGTGGTCGGTCGGGGACAGGGCTATACGAGCAGTACTTC. Translating gives CAWSGRSGTGLYEQYF.

The chain uses TRBV19 and TRBJ1-6; 9 positions agree with TRBD1. This CDR3 is 15 amino acids long. V lost 5 bases to trimming and J lost 7 bases; unmatched junction nucleotides: 6. Germline-derived CDR1 and CDR2 are LNHDA and SQIVND (reference sequence). The CDR3 sequence is CASSLRTGANSPLHF. CDR3 in DNA: TGTGCCAGTAGTCTCAGGACAGGGGCGAATTCACCCCTCCACTTT. Supplemented by reference TRBV19 and TRBJ1-6, the full variable domain reads DGGITQSPKYLFRKEGQNVTLSCEQNLNHDAMYWYRQDPGQGLRLIYYSQIVNDFQKGDIAEGYSVSREKKESFPLTVTSAQKNPTAFYLCASSLRTGANSPLHFGNGTRLTVT.

A single count supports this clone. The CDR3 here is CSVELYGSQYF. The CDR3 DNA reads as TGCAGCGTTGAGTTATACGGCTCGCAGTATTTT. This chain joins TRBV29-1 and TRBJ2-3; D is uncertain. CDR1 is SQVTM and CDR2 is ANQGSEA in the germline V gene. The V gene lost 3 bases and the J gene lost 10 bases, with 11 bases spanning the gap. This CDR3 has 11 residues.

This clone appeared a few times. The J gene is TRBJ2-7, the V gene TRBV20-1; D perhaps matches TRBD1 (5 bases). V dropped 6 bases and J dropped 4 bases, with 10 bases sitting between them. There are 11 residues in the CDR3. The germline gives CDR1 DFQATT, CDR2 SNEGSKA (reference sequence). The CDR3 loop is CSARQTYEQYF. In nucleotides, the CDR3 is TGCAGTGCCAGACAGACTTACGAGCAGTACTTC.

The rearrangement uses TRBV6-6 and TRBJ2-7; 11 bases match TRBD1. Trimming cost V 5 bases and J 6 bases; bases outside gene matches: 9. The germline CDR1 and CDR2 sequences are MNHNY and SVGAGI (reference sequence). The CDR3 has 15 residues. This CDR3 reads CASSRSAGTGGEQYF. CDR3 in DNA: TGTGCCAGCAGTCGATCGGCCGGGACAGGGGGCGAGCAGTACTTC.

The rearrangement joins TRBV27 to TRBJ1-5, with no clear D. CDR3 size: 14 residues. V was trimmed by 10 bases and J by 5 bases, leaving 18 bases between them. Looked up from germline, CDR1 is MNHEY and CDR2 is SMNVEV (reference sequence). The CDR3 loop is CATVDHLVYQPQHF. The CDR3 nucleotides are TGTGCCACCGTAGACCATCTGGTCTATCAGCCCCAGCATTTT.

The J gene is TRBJ1-2, the V gene TRBV7-2, with D possibly TRBD1 on 5 matching bases. The CDR3 length is 14 residues. V was shortened by 4 bases and J by 3 bases, with 12 bases between the two germline ends. Germline lookup yields CDR1 SGHTA and CDR2 FQGNSA. The CDR3 sequence: CASSYMTVDYGYTF. DNA of the CDR3: TGTGCCAGCAGCTATATGACAGTTGACTATGGCTACACCTTC.

A single count supports this clone. This CDR3 reads CASSQSRGTIYGYTF. The CDR3 DNA is TGCGCCAGCAGTCAATCCCGGGGTACCATTTATGGCTACACCTTC. The rearrangement links TRBV23-1 to TRBJ1-2; D ambiguous. TRBV23-1 is an ORF, and what it does is uncertain. The CDR3 loop spans 15 amino acids. Deletions cut 0 bases from V and 5 bases from J, with 13 bases between.

The chain has TRBV7-2 and TRBJ2-2, with unresolved D. Germline V CDR1 and CDR2: SGHTA, FQGNSA. The CDR3 is 12 amino acids. The ends were cut back, 7 bases at V and 6 bases at J, with 9 bases in the middle. DNA for the CDR3: TGTGCCAGCATGGGTGTTGCCGGGGAGCTGTTTTTT. The encoded protein is CASMGVAGELFF.

A single count supports this clone. The chain carries TRBV27 and TRBJ2-7; tentatively, D is TRBD2 (6 bases). Trimming cost V 0 bases and J 4 bases, with 7 bases left between them. The CDR3 length is 13 residues. Germline V lookup: CDR1 MNHEY, CDR2 SMNVEV (reference sequence). The CDR3 region is CASSLSLAYEQYF. CDR3 sequence (DNA): TGTGCCAGCAGTTTATCGCTAGCGTACGAGCAGTACTTC.

V is TRBV20-1 and J is TRBJ1-2; D ambiguous. Germline V gives CDR1 DFQATT, CDR2 SNEGSKA (reference sequence). V was trimmed by 8 bases and J by 7 bases, leaving 5 bases between them. The CDR3 loop spans 8 amino acids. The chain's CDR3 is CSSFGYTF. CDR3 nucleotides: TGCAGTTCCTTTGGCTACACCTTC.

The chain is built from TRBV6-4 and TRBJ1-5; 10 bases are a match to TRBD1. Germline CDR1 reads MRHNA; CDR2 reads SNTAGT. The CDR3 is made up of 15 amino acids. V lost 7 bases and J lost 7; bases outside the gene matches: 10. The CDR3 DNA is TGTGCCAGCAAGCCGGGACAGGGGATACGGCAGCCCCAGCATTTT. Its translation is CASKPGQGIRQPQHF.

The chain carries TRBV7-3 and TRBJ2-5; D assignment may be TRBD1 or TRBD2 (5 bases each). The germline gives CDR1 SGHTA, CDR2 FQGTGA. V lost 0 bases to trimming and J lost 1 base, with 15 bases between them. The CDR3 contains 17 residues. CDR3 residues: CASSLTGGLASQETQYF. In nucleotides, the CDR3 is TGTGCCAGCAGCTTAACTGGGGGTTTGGCGTCCCAAGAGACCCAGTACTTC. The complete variable domain, with remaining parts taken from reference TRBV7-3 and TRBJ2-5, reads GAGVSQTPSNKVTEKGKYVELRCDPISGHTALYWYRQSLGQGPEFLIYFQGTGAADDSGLPNDRFFAVRPEGSVSTLKIQRTERGDSAVYLCASSLTGGLASQETQYFGPGTRLLVL.

This chain uses TRBV4-3 with TRBJ2-7, with no clear D. The germline CDR1 and CDR2 sequences are LGHNA and YSLEER. CDR3 size: 13 residues. Trimming shortened V by 0 bases and J by 6 bases, and 9 bases separated the two germline ends. CDR3 in amino acids: CASSQDTRAEQYF. CDR3 DNA sequence: TGCGCCAGCAGCCAAGATACCCGGGCCGAGCAGTACTTC.

V is TRBV5-1 and J is TRBJ2-7; tentatively, D is TRBD1 (6 bases). Deletions cut 0 bases from V and 2 bases from J, with 9 bases between. Germline V gene sequence: CDR1 SGHRS, CDR2 YFSETQ. The CDR3 consists of 14 residues. This CDR3 is CASSLAAGAYEQYF. The CDR3 nucleotides read TGCGCCAGCAGCTTGGCGGCAGGGGCCTACGAGCAGTACTTC.

The J gene is TRBJ2-2, the V gene TRBV9; D ambiguous. Trimming shortened V by 0 bases and J by 7 bases, and 4 bases separated the two germline ends. Germline CDR1 is SGDLS and CDR2 is YYNGEE. This CDR3 is 12 amino acids long. The CDR3: CASSVGGGELFF. CDR3 nucleotides: TGTGCCAGCAGCGTAGGCGGCGGGGAGCTGTTTTTT.

The chain couples TRBV11-3 to TRBJ2-3, with a possible D match to TRBD1 (6 bases). V dropped 3 bases and J dropped 3 bases, with 10 bases sitting between them. The CDR3 extends over 14 amino acids. CDR1 is SGHNT, CDR2 YENEEA, per germline. The CDR3 spells CASSFYRATDTQYF. The CDR3 coding sequence is TGTGCCAGCAGCTTTTACAGGGCAACAGATACGCAGTATTTT.

This clone was recorded once. The gene calls are TRBV27 and TRBJ2-3; 13 bases match TRBD2. CDR1 MNHEY and CDR2 SMNVEV come from the germline V gene (reference sequence). This CDR3 has 15 amino acids. After removal of 6 bases from V and 3 bases from J, the junction contained 3 bases not matched to a gene. The CDR3 protein is CASRLTSGGTDTQYF. Here the CDR3 DNA reads TGTGCCAGCAGGTTGACTAGCGGGGGGACAGATACGCAGTATTTT.

The CDR3: CSARETYEQYF. The CDR3, as DNA: TGCAGTGCTAGAGAGACCTACGAGCAGTACTTC. The rearrangement links TRBV20-1 to TRBJ2-7; the D is unclear. V dropped 0 bases and J dropped 2 bases, with 2 bases sitting between them. The CDR3 totals 11 residues. Germline V lookup: CDR1 DFQATT, CDR2 SNEGSKA (reference sequence).

The V and J genes are TRBV27 and TRBJ1-4; 8 bases are a match to TRBD1. Per the germline V gene, CDR1 is MNHEY and CDR2 is SMNVEV (reference sequence). The CDR3 runs 17 residues. Losses at the gene ends were 3 bases for V and 0 bases for J; bases not matched to a gene: 6. The CDR3 loop reads CASSLSTGASTNEKLFF. The CDR3 coding sequence is TGTGCCAGCAGTTTGTCGACAGGGGCCTCAACTAATGAAAAACTGTTTTTT.

This clone has just one count. The gene calls are TRBV7-8 and TRBJ1-6; D gene ambiguous. Looked up from germline, CDR1 is SGHVS and CDR2 is FQNEAQ. Between the trimmed V and J ends, which lost 6 bases and 4 bases, there was a span of 13 bases. CDR3 length: 15 residues. The CDR3 sequence is CASRTHEDYNSPLHF. Written as DNA, the CDR3 is TGTGCCAGCAGGACCCACGAGGATTATAATTCACCCCTCCACTTT. Drawing the rest from reference TRBV7-8 and TRBJ1-6, the complete variable domain is GAGVSQSPRYKVAKRGQDVALRCDPISGHVSLFWYQQALGQGPEFLTYFQNEAQLDKSGLPSDRFFAERPEGSVSTLKIQRTQQEDSAVYLCASRTHEDYNSPLHFGNGTRLTVT.